The 22 T cell receptor beta chains below were found in one sample sequenced in a study of CXCR3-negative and CXCR3-positive naive CD8 T cells. The libraries of TRB cDNA were prepared using 5' RACE with UMI labels. From its re-call of the 5' RACE reads, TCRdb lists each CDR3 protein once, without DNA. This sample's clone table lists tens of thousands of distinct CDR3 sequences. The sequencing input was memory CD8+ T cells from blood. The receptors derive from a human donor in good health. Some clones in this sample may be carry-over from other donors' samples.

This sequence joins TRBV15 and TRBJ2-2; TCRdb's D gene call, TRBD2, goes unchecked for lack of DNA. CDR1 LNHNV and CDR2 YYDKDF come from the germline V gene (reference sequence). The CDR3 runs to 15 residues. CDR3 sequence reads: CATSRDGPEAGELFF.

V gene TRBV6-4 combines with J gene TRBJ2-5; TCRdb lists TRBD2, though no DNA is available to test this call. There are 15 residues in the CDR3. Germline lookup yields CDR1 MRHNA and CDR2 SNTAGT. The CDR3 region is CASSSSGGAPETQYF.

The rearrangement joins TRBV20-1 to TRBJ2-3. This CDR3 has 13 amino acids. The V gene's germline CDR1 is DFQATT and CDR2 SNEGSKA (reference sequence). The CDR3 loop reads CSASSLGTDTQYF.

The chain is built from TRBV15 and TRBJ2-1. The CDR3 totals 14 residues. Germline values: CDR1 LNHNV, CDR2 YYDKDF (reference sequence). Here the CDR3 reads CATSRDFGDNEQFF.

V gene TRBV13 combines with J gene TRBJ2-4; there is no DNA to check the TCRdb D call of TRBD1. Germline V CDR1 and CDR2: PRHDT, FYEKMQ (reference sequence). This CDR3 contains 15 residues. Here the CDR3 reads CASSSRQLVENIQYF.

The rearrangement uses TRBV28 and TRBJ2-5; lacking DNA, the TRBD1 call made by TCRdb goes unchecked. The CDR3 length is 15 residues. Germline loops: CDR1 MDHEN, CDR2 SYDVKM. This CDR3 is CASSHQGYLRETQYF.

The CDR3 region is CASYTTGTDHTDTQYF. The chain carries TRBV25-1 and TRBJ2-3; TCRdb indicates TRBD1, and absent DNA this call remains unverified. CDR1 is MGHDK, CDR2 SYGVNS, per germline. CDR3 length equals 16 residues.

The gene calls are TRBV7-9 and TRBJ2-1. Germline V gene sequence: CDR1 SEHNR, CDR2 FQNEAQ (reference sequence). The CDR3 is 12 residues long. The CDR3 spells CASSLGENEQFF.

The rearrangement uses TRBV29-1 and TRBJ2-7; TCRdb outputs TRBD2, but without DNA this stays unchecked. Germline V gene data show CDR1 as SQVTM and CDR2 as ANQGSEA. There are 12 residues in the CDR3. CDR3 sequence: CSPLLNGHEQYF.

The chain links TRBV28 to TRBJ2-7. The CDR3 sequence is 13 residues long. The V gene's germline CDR1 is MDHEN and CDR2 SYDVKM. CDR3 residues: CASSLGIGYEQYF. The whole variable domain, filled in from reference TRBV28 and TRBJ2-7, reads DVKVTQSSRYLVKRTGEKVFLECVQDMDHENMFWYRQDPGLGLRLIYFSYDVKMKEKGDIPEGYSVSREKKERFSLILESASTNQTSMYLCASSLGIGYEQYFGPGTRLTVT.

The chain joins TRBV7-3 to TRBJ2-7. CDR3 length: 11 residues. The V gene's germline CDR1 is SGHTA and CDR2 FQGTGA. The CDR3 protein is CASSSGDEQYF.

This sequence joins TRBV3-1 and TRBJ2-1; the D call of TRBD1 rests on TCRdb alone, since no DNA is present to check it. The CDR3 is 14 amino acids. The germline CDR1 and CDR2 sequences are LGHDT and YNNKEL (reference sequence). This CDR3 reads CASSPRDRDNEQFF.

The chain combines TRBV14 with TRBJ2-3. The germline gives CDR1 SGHDN, CDR2 FVKESK. This CDR3 is built from 14 residues. CDR3 protein: CASSQMTRTDTQYF.

This chain uses TRBV15 with TRBJ2-7; the TRBD1 assignment by TCRdb is unverifiable without DNA. This CDR3 contains 16 residues. Germline V gives CDR1 LNHNV, CDR2 YYDKDF (reference sequence). CDR3 residues: CATSRGDRGAPYEQYF.

V is TRBV29-1 and J is TRBJ2-7; there is no DNA to check the TCRdb D call of TRBD1. The CDR3 extends over 12 amino acids. Germline V gene sequence: CDR1 SQVTM, CDR2 ANQGSEA. The CDR3 spells CSVEDRAYEQYF.

The V call is TRBV29-1, the J call TRBJ2-3; the D gene TCRdb calls, TRBD1, cannot be checked with no DNA. Germline CDR1 reads SQVTM; CDR2 reads ANQGSEA. The CDR3 sequence is 15 residues long. CDR3 region: CSVEKYPPAPDTQYF.

The gene calls are TRBV5-1 and TRBJ1-5; the D gene TCRdb calls, TRBD1, cannot be checked with no DNA. The germline V gene encodes CDR1 SGHRS and CDR2 YFSETQ. The CDR3 runs 16 residues. The CDR3 spells CASSFGQGLLDQPQHF.

This chain links TRBV12-3 or TRBV12-4 with TRBJ2-7. CDR3 length: 12 amino acids. This CDR3 reads CASSIILGEQYF.

The J gene is TRBJ2-7, the V gene TRBV7-6; TCRdb's D call, TRBD2, is unchecked because there is no DNA. Germline assignment: CDR1 SGHVS and CDR2 FNYEAQ. CDR3 length equals 16 residues. CDR3 region: CASSPAGGLSHYEQYF.

The chain uses TRBV5-5 and TRBJ1-4. Germline CDR1 reads SGHKS; CDR2 reads YYEKEE (reference sequence). This CDR3 contains 13 residues. CDR3 sequence: CASSPVNEEKLFF.

V is TRBV27 and J is TRBJ2-3; TCRdb selects TRBD2, and the lack of DNA leaves this call unchecked. Per the germline V gene, CDR1 is MNHEY and CDR2 is SMNVEV (reference sequence). This CDR3 is built from 17 residues. CDR3 sequence: CASSPSGLAGDSDTQYF.

The gene calls are TRBV12-3 or TRBV12-4 and TRBJ2-7; TCRdb reports TRBD1, a call that lacks DNA to check it against. This CDR3 spans 14 amino acids. The CDR3 sequence: CASSTGTSFYEQYF.